The 20 T cell receptor beta chains reported below all come from one sample, sequenced in a study of T cell changes during pregnancy in multiple sclerosis. TCRdb keeps only in-frame clones here, not all; method: immunoSEQ multiplex PCR. This sample has around 74,000 clones, with about 85% found just once. The material was peripheral blood, obtained before pregnancy. These receptors all stem from a female donor with multiple sclerosis, enrolled in a pregnancy study.

The chain joins TRBV27 to TRBJ1-5; D might be TRBD1 (6 bases). Germline CDR1 and CDR2: MNHEY and SMNVEV (reference sequence). Trimming cost V 2 bases and J 7 bases, with 27 bases left between them. The length of the CDR3 is 19 residues. The CDR3 DNA sequence: TGTGCCAGCAGTTTAAGGGTTCCCGGACTGGGGGCAGAAAGGCAGCCCCAGCATTTT. As protein: CASSLRVPGLGAERQPQHF.

The J gene is TRBJ1-2, the V gene TRBV29-1, with 7 bases fitting TRBD1. This CDR3 region has 19 residues. Trimming at V came to 2 bases and at J to 0 bases, leaving 18 bases not matched to a gene. Germline V lookup: CDR1 SQVTM, CDR2 ANQGSEA. In DNA, the CDR3 is TGCAGCGTTGAAAACAGGGGAGGCACGGGGAGTCGCTCTAACTATGGCTACACCTTC. The encoded protein is CSVENRGGTGSRSNYGYTF.

The rearrangement uses TRBV6-1 and TRBJ1-5; D gene unclear. V lost 6 bases and J lost 7, with 7 bases in between. CDR1 MNHNS and CDR2 SASEGT come from the germline V gene. The CDR3 extends over 11 amino acids. The CDR3 sequence is CASRNSQPQHF. The CDR3 DNA reads TGTGCCAGCAGGAATAGCCAGCCCCAGCATTTT.

V is TRBV16 and J is TRBJ1-4, with D perhaps matching TRBD1 (5 bases). This CDR3 has 12 residues. Trimming cost V 4 bases and J 11 bases, with 11 bases left between them. Per germline, CDR1 KGHSY and CDR2 FQNENV. CDR3 region: CASSPSGVKLFF. DNA of the CDR3: TGTGCCAGCAGCCCCTCGGGGGTGAAACTGTTTTTT.

The rearrangement joins TRBV5-1 to TRBJ1-3, with TRBD1 as a possible D gene (5 bases). The CDR3 spans 15 residues. V dropped 0 bases and J dropped 4 bases, with 11 bases sitting between them. From germline, CDR1 is SGHRS and CDR2 YFSETQ. This CDR3 is CASSLVGGGGNTIYF. As DNA, the CDR3 is TGCGCCAGCAGCTTGGTGGGGGGTGGAGGAAACACCATATATTTT.

This clone has a handful of counts. The rearrangement joins TRBV2 to TRBJ1-4; 8 bases are shared with TRBD1. J was trimmed by 3 bases and V by 6 bases; bases with no gene match: 12. The CDR3 runs to 17 residues. The V gene's germline CDR1 is SNHLY and CDR2 FYNNEI. The CDR3 sequence is CASRWIGQGRANEKLFF. The CDR3 DNA is TGTGCCAGCAGATGGATCGGACAGGGCCGGGCTAATGAAAAACTGTTTTTT.

The J gene is TRBJ2-3, the V gene TRBV5-1, with 9 bases that match TRBD2. The V and J ends lost 5 bases and 4 bases, in that order; junction bases with no gene match: 2. This CDR3 comprises 13 residues. CDR1 SGHRS and CDR2 YFSETQ come from the germline V gene. This chain's CDR3 is CASSSGGSDTQYF. The CDR3 nucleotides are TGCGCCAGCAGTAGCGGGGGTTCAGATACGCAGTATTTT.

This rearrangement joins TRBV7-6 to TRBJ2-5; no clear D gene. The CDR3 sequence is 13 residues long. Germline CDR1 SGHVS, CDR2 FNYEAQ. V was cut by 1 base and J by 2 bases, with 5 bases left in between. Here the CDR3 reads CASSLGQQETQYF. The CDR3 DNA reads TGTGCCAGCAGCTTAGGGCAGCAAGAGACCCAGTACTTC. Together with reference TRBV7-6 and TRBJ2-5, the CDR3 gives the full variable domain: GAGVSQSPRYKVTKRGQDVALRCDPISGHVSLYWYRQALGQGPEFLTYFNYEAQQDKSGLPNDRFSAERPEGSISTLTIQRTEQRDSAMYRCASSLGQQETQYFGPGTRLLVL.

The chain is built from TRBV6-1 and TRBJ2-1; TRBD2 agrees at 8 bases. This CDR3 spans 14 amino acids. V lost 8 bases to trimming and J lost 3 bases; unmatched junction nucleotides: 6. The germline gives CDR1 MNHNS, CDR2 SASEGT. For the CDR3, the DNA is TGTGCCAGCCTAGCGGGCTCAAACTACAATGAGCAGTTCTTC. Residues: CASLAGSNYNEQFF.

In its sample, this clone was seen a few times. The chain combines TRBV19 with TRBJ1-1; a weak D match, TRBD1 (5 bases). The CDR3 length is 14 residues. CDR1 and CDR2 from the germline V gene are LNHDA and SQIVND (reference sequence). Trimming cost V 6 bases and J 5 bases, with 16 bases left between them. CDR3 sequence reads: CASSPSGGGTEAFF. The CDR3 DNA reads as TGTGCCAGTAGCCCCTCGGGGGGAGGGACTGAAGCTTTCTTT.

The chain couples TRBV7-9 to TRBJ1-1; 8 positions match TRBD1. CDR3 size: 13 residues. Looked up from germline, CDR1 is SEHNR and CDR2 is FQNEAQ (reference sequence). The ends lost 1 base at V and 5 bases at J; junction bases unmatched: 0. The CDR3 nucleotides are TGTGCCAGCAGCTTAGGACAGGGGACTGAAGCTTTCTTT. Translated, it gives CASSLGQGTEAFF.

V and J are TRBV14 and TRBJ1-1, with TRBD1 as a possible D gene (6 bases). The V and J ends lost 0 bases and 3 bases respectively, with 11 bases between them. This CDR3 is 15 amino acids long. CDR1 is SGHDN, CDR2 FVKESK, per germline. The CDR3 reads CASSQDSGVYTEAFF. The CDR3 bases are TGTGCCAGCAGCCAAGATTCAGGGGTGTACACTGAAGCTTTCTTT.

The chain employs TRBV7-9 and TRBJ2-7; 7 positions match TRBD1. The CDR3 runs to 13 residues. With V trimmed by 5 bases and J by 5 bases, 6 bases remained unmatched. Germline-derived CDR1 and CDR2 are SEHNR and FQNEAQ (reference sequence). DNA for the CDR3: TGTGCCAGCAGCAAAGGGACAGTTGACGAGCAGTACTTC. As protein: CASSKGTVDEQYF.

The chain employs TRBV10-1 and TRBJ1-2; unclear D gene. CDR1 WNHNN and CDR2 SYGVQD come from the germline V gene (reference sequence). Trimming cost V 3 bases and J 8 bases, with 13 bases left between them. The CDR3 spans 13 residues. In DNA form, the CDR3 reads TGCGCCAGCAGTGAAACGGGCGAGGGCGGCTACACCTTC. Translating gives CASSETGEGGYTF.

V and J are TRBV5-1 and TRBJ2-5; TRBD2 matches 14 bases. Germline trimming cut 4 bases from V and 5 bases from J; bases unmatched to any gene: 16. The CDR3 extends over 19 amino acids. Germline V gives CDR1 SGHRS, CDR2 YFSETQ. This CDR3 is CASSLTPGTSGGPDETQYF. As DNA, the CDR3 is TGCGCCAGCAGCCTGACGCCCGGGACTAGCGGGGGTCCCGACGAGACCCAGTACTTC.

The rearrangement uses TRBV11-2 and TRBJ1-1; 9 bases fit TRBD1. V trimming: 1 base; J trimming: 5 bases; junction bases outside the gene matches: 8. Germline V lookup: CDR1 SGHAT, CDR2 FQNNGV. CDR3 size: 16 residues. For the CDR3, the DNA is TGTGCCAGCAGCTTAGCCCTACAGGGGGCGGAAACTGAAGCTTTCTTT. Encoded protein: CASSLALQGAETEAFF.

In its sample, this clone was seen a few times. CDR3 in DNA: TGTGCCAGTAGTATAAGTTTTTGGTTCGGACAGGGCAACACTGAAGCTTTCTTT. Translating it yields CASSISFWFGQGNTEAFF. The chain is built from TRBV19 and TRBJ1-1; 8 nucleotides align to TRBD1. Trimming removed 2 bases from V and 2 bases from J; junction bases left unmatched: 13. The germline V gene encodes CDR1 LNHDA and CDR2 SQIVND (reference sequence). This CDR3 spans 18 amino acids.

This chain uses TRBV27 with TRBJ2-7, with 8 positions matching TRBD1. V lost 3 bases, J lost 2 bases, and 3 bases stayed unmatched. Germline V CDR1 and CDR2: MNHEY, SMNVEV (reference sequence). The CDR3 covers 14 residues. The CDR3 sequence is CASSFSRGPYEQYF. For the CDR3, the DNA is TGTGCCAGCAGTTTCAGCAGGGGGCCCTACGAGCAGTACTTC.

The chain links TRBV6-4 to TRBJ1-2; TRBD1 might be the D (6 bases). Germline-derived CDR1 and CDR2 are MRHNA and SNTAGT. The CDR3 runs to 17 residues. V was clipped by 0 bases and J by 4 bases, with 18 bases between them. The CDR3 sequence is CASSDSTWDTDFYGYTF. CDR3 DNA: TGTGCCAGCAGTGACTCAACCTGGGACACCGATTTCTATGGCTACACCTTC.

V and J are TRBV29-1 and TRBJ2-5, with 8 nucleotides matching TRBD1. Trimming at V came to 4 bases and at J to 5 bases, leaving 12 bases not matched to a gene. From germline, CDR1 is SQVTM and CDR2 ANQGSEA. There are 15 residues in the CDR3. The CDR3 here is CSVGQGPSRWETQYF. CDR3 in DNA: TGCAGCGTTGGACAGGGGCCCTCTCGTTGGGAGACCCAGTACTTC.